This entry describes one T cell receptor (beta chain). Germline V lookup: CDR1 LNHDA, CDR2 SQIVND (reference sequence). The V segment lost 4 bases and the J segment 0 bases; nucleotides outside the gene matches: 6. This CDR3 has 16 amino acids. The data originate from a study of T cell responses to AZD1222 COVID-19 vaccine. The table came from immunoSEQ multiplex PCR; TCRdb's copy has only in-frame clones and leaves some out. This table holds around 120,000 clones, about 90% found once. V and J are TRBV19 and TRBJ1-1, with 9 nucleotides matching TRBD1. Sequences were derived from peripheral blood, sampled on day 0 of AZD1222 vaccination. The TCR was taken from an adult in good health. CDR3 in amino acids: CASSKTWTGVNTEAFF. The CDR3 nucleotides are TGTGCCAGTAGTAAGACCTGGACAGGGGTGAACACTGAAGCTTTCTTT.